The 11 T cell receptor beta chains below all came from one sample that was sequenced in a study of cytomegalovirus exposure and HLA in healthy donors. The primer mix had 60 Vbeta and 13 Jbeta primers. The method was immunoSEQ multiplex PCR; TCRdb's version includes in-frame clones alone and lacks a portion of them. There are approximately 150,000 clones in the sample; roughly 85% occur only once, and about 1.3% lies in the top ten. Sequences were obtained from PBMCs. These receptors came from a man under 40 in good health and CMV-seronegative.

The gene calls are TRBV9 and TRBJ1-2; 9 nucleotides align to TRBD1. Germline V CDR1 and CDR2: SGDLS, YYNGEE. V was clipped by 4 bases and J by 1 base; unmatched bases: 5. CDR3 length: 15 amino acids. The CDR3 sequence: CASSSRQGVNYGYTF. CDR3 nucleotide sequence: TGTGCCAGCAGCTCTAGACAGGGGGTTAACTATGGCTACACCTTC.

The gene calls are TRBV25-1 and TRBJ1-1, with a weak D call TRBD1 (5 bases). The V gene's germline CDR1 is MGHDK and CDR2 SYGVNS. The V end lost 2 bases, the J end lost 4 bases, and 8 bases lay between the germline ends. This CDR3 is built from 13 residues. Written as DNA, the CDR3 is TGTGCCAGCAGTGAAAGGGGTGTCACTGAAGCTTTCTTT. This codes for CASSERGVTEAFF.

Turning to this clone: In the same sample, other DNA sequences code for this CDR3. The chain carries TRBV30 and TRBJ1-5, with TRBD1 as a possible D gene (6 bases). There are 13 residues in the CDR3. Germline assignment: CDR1 GTSNPN and CDR2 SVGIG (reference sequence). The germline V and J ends were trimmed by 0 bases and 4 bases, with 7 bases remaining between them. The CDR3: CAWSVRGNQPQHF. The CDR3 DNA follows: TGTGCCTGGAGTGTAAGGGGGAATCAGCCCCAGCATTTT.

This clone was seen more than once but under ten times. Relative to the germline gene, one junction end is altered; a read error may explain this. The V call is TRBV2, the J call TRBJ1-5; 12 bases map to TRBD1. CDR3 length equals 16 residues. The germline CDR1 and CDR2 sequences are SNHLY and FYNNEI. The CDR3 spells CASSEGTGGGGQPQHF. The CDR3 nucleotides read TGTGCCAGCAGCGAAGGGACAGGGGGCGGGGGTCAGCCCCAGCATTTT.

V and J are TRBV29-1 and TRBJ1-2; D may be TRBD1 (6 bases). The V gene lost 4 bases and the J gene lost 1 base, with 13 bases spanning the gap. This CDR3 contains 14 residues. Germline CDR1 is SQVTM and CDR2 is ANQGSEA. The CDR3 region has the DNA TGCAGCGTTGGTTCAGGGGACCGTAACTATGGCTACACCTTC. This gives the protein CSVGSGDRNYGYTF.

J is TRBJ2-5 and V is TRBV19; 7 nucleotides align to TRBD1. The closer fit of TRBJ2-7 to the DNA end suggests the J call may be wrong. Germline values: CDR1 LNHDA, CDR2 SQIVND (reference sequence). The CDR3 spans 14 residues. Written as DNA, the CDR3 is TGTGCCAGTAGTACCCGACAGGGTAACTACGAGCAGTACTTC. Residues: CASSTRQGNYEQYF.

The chain uses TRBV10-1 and TRBJ2-7; 13 bases are a match to TRBD2. V lost 4 bases and J lost 5; bases outside the gene matches: 5. CDR3 length equals 15 residues. Germline V gives CDR1 WNHNN, CDR2 SYGVQD (reference sequence). The CDR3 coding sequence is TGCGCCAGCAGTGCGGGGACTAGCGGGACCAACGAGCAGTACTTC. Residues: CASSAGTSGTNEQYF.

J is TRBJ2-3 and V is TRBV21-1; the table's D call TRBD2 went unverified against the DNA. TRBV21-1 is shown as a pseudogene. CDR3 size: 16 residues. CDR3 protein: CARIKTSGGLGDTQYF. As DNA, the CDR3 is TGTGCCAGAATTAAGACTAGCGGGGGGTTGGGAGATACGCAGTATTTT.

This rearrangement joins TRBV15 to TRBJ1-2; 7 positions agree with TRBD1. This CDR3 spans 15 amino acids. The germline V gene encodes CDR1 LNHNV and CDR2 YYDKDF (reference sequence). The ends lost 3 bases at V and 7 bases at J; junction bases unmatched: 11. The CDR3 here is CATSSVTGDVAGYTF. The CDR3 nucleotides read TGTGCCACCAGCAGTGTCACAGGGGACGTCGCTGGCTACACCTTC.

The chain combines TRBV15 with TRBJ1-1; 7 bases fit TRBD1. CDR3 size: 16 residues. The V and J ends lost 0 bases and 6 bases, in that order; junction bases with no gene match: 10. Germline V CDR1 and CDR2: LNHNV, YYDKDF (reference sequence). The CDR3 nucleotides read TGTGCCACCAGCAGAGATCTTGGAGGGGGCGGCCCTGAAGCTTTCTTT. Its translation is CATSRDLGGGGPEAFF. Complete variable domain (other parts from reference TRBV15 and TRBJ1-1): DAMVIQNPRYQVTQFGKPVTLSCSQTLNHNVMYWYQQKSSQAPKLLFHYYDKDFNNEADTPDNFQSRRPNTSFCFLDIRSPGLGDTAMYLCATSRDLGGGGPEAFFGQGTRLTVV.

This chain joins TRBV5-1 and TRBJ1-1; D gene ambiguous. The ends were cut back, 3 bases at V and 6 bases at J, with 12 bases in the middle. The CDR3 consists of 13 residues. Germline V gene lookup returns CDR1 SGHRS and CDR2 YFSETQ. The DNA of the CDR3 is TGCGCCAGCAGCTCGGAGGGCCCCCCTGAAGCTTTCTTT. It specifies CASSSEGPPEAFF.